This T cell receptor (beta chain) came from a study of OX40 agonist ivuxolimab in advanced cancers. The study, taken as a whole, reports: The mean number of expanded clones was higher in CD8+ T cells than in CD4+.

Trimming cost V 3 bases and J 0 bases, with 13 bases left between them. CDR3 length equals 16 residues. Germline CDR1 reads SGDLS; CDR2 reads YYNGEE. Profiled with immunoSEQ multiplex PCR; TCRdb holds only in-frame clones, not every one. The sample has approximately 22,000 clones, 84% seen once. Notes on this clone: Its antigen remains unidentified.

The source is an adult with an advanced solid tumor such as melanoma, head and neck, liver or kidney cancer. The chain links TRBV9 to TRBJ1-3; a weak D match, TRBD1 (6 bases). The specimen was CD4+ or CD8+ T cells sorted from blood, collected in a trial of the OX40 agonist ivuxolimab. CDR3 amino acids: CASSEEGESSGNTIYF. CDR3 DNA: TGTGCCAGCAGCGAAGAGGGGGAGAGCTCTGGAAACACCATATATTTT.